Presented here are 14 T cell receptor beta chains from one specimen sequenced in a study of vaccination effects on CD4 cells after COVID-19. The table came from immunoSEQ multiplex PCR; TCRdb's copy has only in-frame clones and leaves some out. The sample consists of about 66,000 clones, around 70% of them appearing once. After about 10 days in culture, the CD4+ T cells were isolated. The cohort was immunized with two doses of either the BNT162b2 or mRNA-1273 vaccine. Their specific antigens are unknown. This specimen consisted of CD4+ T cells from PBMCs cultured without peptide, obtained after COVID-19 vaccination. These receptors were obtained from a human donor who received a COVID-19 vaccine.

The chain uses TRBV6-6 and TRBJ1-2; possibly TRBD1 for D (6 bases). The V gene's germline CDR1 is MNHNY and CDR2 SVGAGI (reference sequence). This CDR3 has 14 amino acids. V lost 4 bases to trimming and J lost 4 bases, with 13 bases between them. The CDR3 DNA sequence: TGTGCCAGCAGTTGGGCAGGGGCCCCCTATGGCTACACCTTC. This sequence encodes CASSWAGAPYGYTF.

This clone was picked up a small number of times. CDR3 coding DNA: TGTGCCAGCAGCGTCAGCAGTGCTGGAAACACCATATATTTT. Translated: CASSVSSAGNTIYF. V usage is TRBV7-8 and J usage is TRBJ1-3; no clear D. This CDR3 has 14 residues. Germline V lookup: CDR1 SGHVS, CDR2 FQNEAQ. The V end lost 5 bases, the J end lost 2 bases, and 10 bases lay between the germline ends.

V gene TRBV2 combines with J gene TRBJ2-5; a weak D match, TRBD1 (5 bases). Trimming stripped 8 bases from V and 1 base from J, with 14 bases between. CDR1 is SNHLY and CDR2 is FYNNEI in the germline V gene. The CDR3 spans 14 residues. The DNA for the CDR3 is TGTGCCAGCTCCAGGACACCTCCCCAAGAGACCCAGTACTTC. It translates to CASSRTPPQETQYF. Looking up the rest from reference TRBV2 and TRBJ2-5 gives the full variable domain: EPEVTQTPSHQVTQMGQEVILRCVPISNHLYFYWYRQILGQKVEFLVSFYNNEISEKSEIFDDQFSVERPDGSNFTLKIRSTKLEDSAMYFCASSRTPPQETQYFGPGTRLLVL.

J is TRBJ2-2 and V is TRBV5-1; D is ambiguous. The germline V and J ends were trimmed by 3 bases and 3 bases, with 12 bases remaining between them. CDR1 and CDR2 from the germline V gene are SGHRS and YFSETQ. This CDR3 is built from 15 residues. CDR3 sequence: CASSSDAADTGELFF. CDR3 nucleotide sequence: TGCGCCAGCAGCTCCGATGCGGCGGACACCGGGGAGCTGTTTTTT.

The V gene is TRBV19, the J gene TRBJ1-1, with no clear D. This CDR3 has 13 residues. Per germline, CDR1 LNHDA and CDR2 SQIVND (reference sequence). V shed 4 bases and J shed 0 bases, with 6 bases lying between them. CDR3 region: CASSREMNTEAFF. In nucleotides, the CDR3 is TGTGCCAGTAGTAGGGAGATGAACACTGAAGCTTTCTTT.

This clone occurred a few times. The V and J genes are TRBV5-1 and TRBJ1-5, with D possibly being TRBD1 (5 bases). Germline CDR1 is SGHRS and CDR2 is YFSETQ. The CDR3 loop spans 15 amino acids. V was trimmed by 2 bases and J by 4 bases, leaving 13 bases between them. Here the CDR3 DNA reads TGCGCCAGCAGCTTTACTAGTGGGGCAAATCAGCCCCAGCATTTT. This sequence encodes CASSFTSGANQPQHF.

This clone appeared a few times. V usage is TRBV2 and J usage is TRBJ1-2, with 9 bases aligning to TRBD1. Germline assignment: CDR1 SNHLY and CDR2 FYNNEI. This CDR3 is 15 amino acids long. Trimming took 5 bases from V and 4 from J; bases not matched to a gene: 8. The CDR3 DNA reads TGTGCCAGCAGTCTTGGGACAGGGAGGTCCTATGGCTACACCTTC. This gives the protein CASSLGTGRSYGYTF.

This clone was seen a few times. The rearrangement uses TRBV19 and TRBJ1-1; tentative D call: TRBD1 (5 bases). The CDR3 has 14 residues. Deletions cut 9 bases from V and 3 bases from J, with 17 bases between. Per germline, CDR1 LNHDA and CDR2 SQIVND (reference sequence). DNA of the CDR3: TGTGCCAGCACGGACATGCTGGGGGACACTGAAGCTTTCTTT. It translates to CASTDMLGDTEAFF.

This clone was seen a handful of times. The gene calls are TRBV6-5 and TRBJ1-2; D ambiguous. Germline CDR1 reads MNHEY; CDR2 reads SVGAGI. The CDR3 has 12 amino acids. Trimming removed 4 bases from V and 7 bases from J, with 10 bases in between. The CDR3 region is CASSSTLGGYTF. The DNA of the CDR3 is TGTGCCAGCAGTTCGACGTTAGGTGGCTACACCTTC.

The chain is built from TRBV28 and TRBJ1-2, with D unresolved. Germline-derived CDR1 and CDR2 are MDHEN and SYDVKM. The CDR3 consists of 14 residues. V was shortened by 1 base and J by 7 bases, with 13 bases between the two germline ends. CDR3 in amino acids: CASSLYNDPSGYTF. The CDR3 region has the DNA TGTGCCAGCAGTTTATATAACGATCCCTCTGGCTACACCTTC.

DNA of the CDR3: TGTGCCAGCAGCTTGGGGGGCCACGAGCAGTACGTC. Protein sequence: CASSLGGHEQYV. The chain links TRBV5-5 to TRBJ2-7, with D tentatively TRBD1 (5 bases). CDR1 is SGHKS, CDR2 YYEKEE, per germline (reference sequence). The CDR3 contains 12 residues. The V end lost 0 bases, the J end lost 5 bases, and 6 bases lay between the germline ends.

The chain is built from TRBV12-5 and TRBJ1-1; D not resolved. CDR1 is LGHNT, CDR2 FRNRAP, per germline. V was shortened by 3 bases and J by 4 bases, with 15 bases between the two germline ends. The CDR3 covers 15 residues. The CDR3 is CASGLFEGWRTEAFF. Written as DNA, the CDR3 is TGTGCTAGTGGTTTATTCGAGGGCTGGCGCACTGAAGCTTTCTTT.

The chain links TRBV6-4 to TRBJ1-2; 7 bases map to TRBD1. In germline, CDR1 is MRHNA, CDR2 SNTAGT. This CDR3 spans 15 amino acids. Trimming cost V 1 base and J 7 bases; bases outside gene matches: 9. The CDR3 protein is CASSDYPKGAAGYTF. The CDR3 DNA sequence: TGTGCCAGCAGTGACTATCCGAAGGGGGCGGCTGGCTACACCTTC.

The chain couples TRBV14 to TRBJ2-1; 10 bases fit TRBD1. V lost 8 bases, J lost 8 bases, and 15 bases stayed unmatched. Germline CDR1 and CDR2: SGHDN and FVKESK. This CDR3 has 16 residues. CDR3 nucleotide sequence: TGTGCCAGCGATGAGTCCGGGACAGGGGTACTCCATGAGCAGTTCTTC. It yields the protein CASDESGTGVLHEQFF.